This T cell receptor beta chain derives from a study of cytomegalovirus exposure and HLA in healthy donors (dated by TCRdb to the late 2010s). Regarding the study in general: An earlier analysis of roughly 630 of the donors reported roughly 270 Gb of sequence data and 120 million or so unique TCR beta sequences from some 180 million T cells. The study aimed to test whether signatures of past pathogen exposure could be identified by cataloging public T cell receptors. To decide whether each TCR beta V gene segment behaved as functional or pseudogenic, an earlier analysis of approximately 590 of the donors relied on high-throughput TCR beta sequencing. A later analysis re-examined previously published TCR beta repertoires from more than 550 donors and added high-resolution HLA genotyping to investigate patterns of TCR occurrence. A separate validation cohort of some 130 different subjects was used in addition to the approximately 670-subject first cohort. To predict cytomegalovirus infection status, the study brought together high-throughput TCR immunosequencing, statistical association of individual TCRs with disease status, and machine learning. The study used immunosequencing to profile the T cell repertoires of several hundred subjects and linked those repertoires to cytomegalovirus serostatus. Donor age, sex, ethnicity and CMV serostatus were compiled alongside the repertoire data. In a later genetic analysis, genome-wide SNP genotypes for about three fifths of the roughly 670 donors were used, and that subset was treated as a discovery cohort. Among the approximately 420 genotyped donors, under 90% belonged to the genetic ancestry cluster associated with self-reported Caucasian donors. Among some 410 genotyped donors of the cohort, an average of about 240,000 unique TCR beta nucleotide sequences were sequenced per donor, roughly a sixth of them non-productive. Roughly 5 DR-DQ haplotypes were handled as single units for association and clustering because linkage in the cohort was strong. HLA typing covered class I and class II loci at four-digit resolution. An early release covering roughly 640 HLA-typed donors comprised about 300 gigabases of sequencing data and 85 million to 100 million unique TCR sequences. The number of donors typed differed by locus, with about 629-630 for A, B, C, DRB1 and DQB1, around 500 for DQA1, 606 for DPA1, and roughly 450 for DPB1. All discovery cohort repertoires had been generated using a single sequencing platform. In the later analysis, no new phenotypic data were used to find candidate immune exposures; instead, reliance was placed on TCR beta sequences and their occurrence across donors.

The cohort comprised 670 or so healthy bone marrow donors. At the time of sampling, all cohort members were nominally healthy, though unrecorded immune exposures were likely present. The donor tested CMV seronegative, placing the donor among the 350 or so seronegative members of the cohort. A peripheral blood sample was collected from each donor, and TCR beta sequencing was performed on peripheral blood mononuclear cells. Genomic DNA extraction from the blood cell samples was performed with the Qiagen DNeasy Blood Extraction Kit. Here is what the overall study found, with its caveats: Compared with the approximately 720-donor mean, donors in an Asian-associated ancestry cluster had fewer N-insertions in productive TCRs, according to a later genetic analysis. In a later analysis, several top co-occurrence clusters were reported to appear linked to parvovirus B19, influenza, CMV and Epstein-Barr virus. While some public TCRs were present in many individuals, most TCR sequences turned up only very rarely across donors. Assigning TCR associations to individual alleles was difficult when HLA alleles, especially DR and DQ, strongly co-occurred. Correlated functional status among segregating V segments might be attributable to linkage disequilibrium, but an unknown experimental factor could not be ruled out. The authors suggested that the approach could potentially be generalized to other disease states and immunological phenotypes. An earlier analysis of approximately 540 of the donors showed that most TCR beta V segments appeared in productive rearrangements either about 87% or about 30% of the time, which broadly matched IMGT annotations. A cluster of highly shared sequence variants was judged likely to represent a technical artifact of the sequencing pipeline. The presence/absence analyses assumed that sequencing depth was roughly uniform across donors, and that assumption may not be true. According to a later analysis, TCR association rates differed among HLA loci, with DRB1 alleles showing the most associated TCRs and HLA-C alleles showing the fewest. In vitro tests confirmed that a few of the cytomegalovirus-associated TCR beta chains recognize cytomegalovirus antigens. A further reported finding was that TCR beta sequences accurately predicted the HLA-A and HLA-B alleles for most subjects in the first cohort. CMV serostatus was the only immune exposure information available for the cohort. Specific HLA alleles were associated with 15,000 to 20,000 TCR beta sequences at a false discovery rate of 0.05 in a later analysis. Only TCR beta chains were sequenced in this cohort, and the absence of alpha or paired-chain data limited detectable features. According to a later analysis, most CMV-associated TCR beta chains appeared to be HLA-restricted, and the HLA associations seemed to be driven largely by CMV exposure. In a later genetic analysis, a missense DCLRE1C variant was associated with V-gene and J-gene trimming of TCR beta chains, and the association was replicated in an independent cohort. The study listed 164 TCR beta chains as associated with cytomegalovirus. Because counts were too low, more than 15 rarely observed V segments, including chromosome 9 orphons, were left out of the earlier analysis of over 550 of the donors. Cytomegalovirus status was reported to be diagnosed by the classifier with high specificity and sensitivity in both the original and validation cohorts. Because HLA typing was unavailable for some donors at each locus, only the typed subset was used in association tests. In a later analysis, HLA-associated TCR beta chains were found to be more clonally expanded and to have lower generation probabilities than equally common non-associated chains.

Library prep was done by the immunoSEQ multiplex PCR assay. For the multiplex PCR, a mixture combining 60 forward primers for TCR Vbeta segments and 13 reverse primers for TCR Jbeta segments was used. The CDR3 region of rearranged TCR beta genes was amplified from genomic DNA by a multiplex PCR assay. On the Illumina HiSeq System, the amplified TCR beta libraries were sequenced as 87-base-pair reads. The paper's processing steps were these. Across the 700 or so repertoires, a later analysis counted tens of millions of unique TCR beta chains, 9.5 million to 12 million of which were shared by at least two donors. Raw reads were error-corrected and collapsed into unique sequences with a nearest-neighbor algorithm that merged closely related sequences to remove PCR and sequencing errors. Alignment of CDR3 sequences to IMGT reference sequences was used to assign V, D and J gene segments. For a sequence to be retained, at least a six-nucleotide match to both a V gene segment and a J gene segment was required. Rearrangements were called productive when the CDR3 lacked stop codons and stayed in frame with V and J; all others were non-productive. CDR3 was defined by IMGT convention, running from the second conserved V-encoded cysteine to the conserved J-encoded phenylalanine. In an earlier analysis of approximately 590 of the donors, sequences lacking an unambiguous match to a single V gene segment were excluded. An earlier analysis of several hundred of the donors called V segments functional above 56.7% productive rearrangements and segregating when the between-donor standard deviation exceeded 5%. To diagnose cytomegalovirus status from the catalog of TCR beta chain sequences, a statistical classification framework was built. In a later analysis, TCR nucleotide sequences were compared against IMGT/GENE-DB human TR gene sequences so that V and J genes could be assigned. The TCRdist pipeline was used in a later analysis to assign CDR3 sequences and most-parsimonious VDJ recombination scenarios. In a later analysis, every TCR beta chain was defined by the combination of its CDR3 amino acid sequence and its V-gene family, and reads without a unique V-gene family were dropped. A later analysis removed 550 to 700 highly shared, low-generation-probability nucleotide sequences to deal with suspected cross-contamination and a sequencing artifact. In a later analysis, a clonal expansion index for each public chain was calculated from normalized within-repertoire ranks of inferred template counts. Generation probabilities in a later analysis came from a VDJ recombination model fitted to out-of-frame rearrangements, and those results were checked against IGoR. In a later analysis, hypergeometric tests were used to score TCR-TCR, TCR-HLA and TCR-CMV co-occurrence, with a repertoire-size bias correction applied to TCR pairs. To estimate false discovery rates, a later analysis permuted the HLA or CMV assignments 20 times. In a later analysis, co-occurring TCRs were grouped with DBSCAN, and TCRdist sequence similarity was added when clustering was performed within HLA-allele-positive subsets. Co-occurrence clustering excluded repertoires with fewer than 30,000 or more than 120,000 public chains, plus five with anomalous nucleotide sharing. TCRdb provides this immuneACCESS table in a form limited to in-frame rearrangements. Some clones are lacking; in checked studies, under half of them reflect an unresolved V gene, and why the rest are absent is not known. Clone size and V and J calls were adopted from that table, with D and trimming inferred from the DNA. In all, the sample holds some 98,000 clones, and around 70% of those were seen once. The ten largest clones add up to 2.5% of the sample.

For this clone: Its binding antigen is unknown. Within one base of it there is no much larger clone, and no base qualities were kept. Other DNA sequences in the sample encode the same CDR3.

Sequenced material: PBMCs. The sequence derives from a man between 50 and 59 years old in good health and CMV-seronegative.

The bases read TGCAGTGCCGTGTACAATGAGCAGTTCTTC. Its protein product is CSAVYNEQFF. The sequence is built from TRBV20-1 and TRBJ2-1, with an unclear D gene assignment. CDR1 and CDR2 are drawn from the germline V gene (reference sequence): DFQATT, SNEGSKA. At the junction V is shortened by 6 bases and J by 4 bases, with 4 bases in between. Including the terminal cysteine and phenylalanine, the CDR3 comprises 10 residues. The DNA shown is the 30-base CDR3, in frame from base 1.